Following are 20 T cell receptor beta chains from one sample sequenced in a study of regulatory T cells in long-lasting Graves disease. Relying on iRepertoire HTBI primers and Arm-PCR of CDR3 regions, the team built TCR beta libraries. TCRdb re-derived calls from the multiplex PCR reads in MiXCR, one entry per CDR3 protein. In the table there are 680,000 or so distinct CDR3 sequences, 16% of which are singletons. Time point of the sample: newly diagnosed GD, antithyroid drugs for less than 3 months. Making the TCR library involved RNA that had been extracted from PBMCs. These data were also filed under a second study, of T cells in Graves' hyperthyroidism and ophthalmopathy.

Sequenced here: peripheral blood mononuclear cells (PBMCs), sampled at new diagnosis, from a patient treated with antithyroid drugs. All receptors derive from a woman in her 30s with Graves disease.

This clonotype was observed at least ten times. The chain uses TRBV27 and TRBJ2-7; weak D call: TRBD2 (5 bases). V was shortened by 5 bases and J by 6 bases, with 17 bases between the two germline ends. Germline CDR1 is MNHEY and CDR2 is SMNVEV (reference sequence). This CDR3 comprises 14 residues. CDR3 sequence reads: CASSGREISAEQYF. The DNA for the CDR3 is TGTGCCAGCAGTGGCCGGGAAATATCGGCCGAGCAGTACTTC.

This clonotype was recorded at least ten times. This rearrangement joins TRBV6-1 to TRBJ2-1, with 8 bases aligning to TRBD2. The CDR3 is made up of 15 amino acids. Trimming cost V 5 bases and J 5 bases; bases outside gene matches: 8. Germline V CDR1 and CDR2: MNHNS, SASEGT. The CDR3 DNA sequence: TGTGCCAGCAGTAACCCGGGACTAGGTAACAATGAGCAGTTCTTC. This gives the protein CASSNPGLGNNEQFF.

The J gene is TRBJ1-5, the V gene TRBV6-5; TRBD1 is a possible D gene (5 bases). V shed 2 bases and J shed 8 bases, with 13 bases lying between them. This CDR3 has 14 residues. Looked up from germline, CDR1 is MNHEY and CDR2 is SVGAGI. Written as DNA, the CDR3 is TGTGCCAGCAGTTACGGGGTGTGGGGGGAGCCCCAGCATTTT. Protein product: CASSYGVWGEPQHF.

The chain combines TRBV30 with TRBJ2-1; no clear D. V was trimmed by 4 bases and J by 0 bases, leaving 13 bases between them. The CDR3 loop spans 15 amino acids. From germline, CDR1 is GTSNPN and CDR2 SVGIG (reference sequence). The CDR3 bases are TGTGCCTGGATGAAGGGAATAAGCTCCTACAATGAGCAGTTCTTC. Translating it yields CAWMKGISSYNEQFF.

This chain uses TRBV9 with TRBJ1-1; D may be TRBD1 (5 bases). The V gene's germline CDR1 is SGDLS and CDR2 YYNGEE. This CDR3 region has 15 residues. V lost 0 bases, J lost 6 bases, and 15 bases lay in between. CDR3 protein: CASSVEGSSVSEAFF. In DNA, the CDR3 is TGTGCCAGCAGCGTAGAGGGGAGTTCTGTCTCTGAAGCTTTCTTT.

This CDR3 reads CASSLSAGSYTDTQYF. The CDR3 region has the DNA TGTGCCAGCAGTTTAAGCGCAGGTTCCTACACAGATACGCAGTATTTT. The chain is built from TRBV28 and TRBJ2-3, with D unresolved. This CDR3 contains 16 residues. V dropped 2 bases and J dropped 2 bases, with 14 bases sitting between them. Per germline, CDR1 MDHEN and CDR2 SYDVKM.

A note on this clonotype: It may be a read error: a sequence one base away is much more abundant. The chain combines TRBV6-2 or TRBV6-3 with TRBJ1-2; perhaps TRBD1 as D (6 bases). Germline V CDR1 and CDR2: MNHEY, SVGEGT. The CDR3 extends over 15 amino acids. The CDR3 DNA follows: TGTGCCAGCAGCGAACGGACAGCTTCCAACTATGGCCACACCTTC. Amino acid sequence: CASSERTASNYGHTF.

This clonotype was counted at least ten times. This chain uses TRBV7-9 with TRBJ2-5; D ambiguous. Trimming took off 1 base at V and 9 bases at J, with 12 bases between the two ends. The germline gives CDR1 SEHNR, CDR2 FQNEAQ (reference sequence). The CDR3 length is 13 residues. The CDR3, as DNA: TGTGCCAGCAGCTTAGGGGCTGTTCCGTCCCAGTACTTC. Encoded protein: CASSLGAVPSQYF.

The table lists this clonotype with many counts. This chain uses TRBV7-2 with TRBJ1-2; D is undetermined. The CDR3 contains 15 residues. CDR1 is SGHTA and CDR2 is FQGNSA in the germline V gene. The V gene lost 1 base and the J gene lost 1 base, with 10 bases spanning the gap. CDR3 protein: CASSLVAGDNYGYTF. The CDR3 nucleotides read TGTGCCAGCAGCTTAGTTGCAGGTGATAACTATGGCTACACCTTC.

This clonotype was observed many times. CDR3 bases: TGTGCCAGCAGTTTACAGCTCGGAGAGACCCAGTACTTC. The encoded protein is CASSLQLGETQYF. The chain employs TRBV27 and TRBJ2-5; no clear D. The CDR3 length is 13 residues. V was clipped by 2 bases and J by 4 bases, with 8 bases between them. Germline-derived CDR1 and CDR2 are MNHEY and SMNVEV (reference sequence).

This clonotype occurred a few times. The chain links TRBV7-2 to TRBJ2-1; no clear D. V was pared by 3 bases and J by 9 bases, with 6 bases between. Germline V gene data show CDR1 as SGHTA and CDR2 as FQGNSA. The length of the CDR3 is 11 residues. The CDR3 bases are TGTGCCAGCAGCTTCGGCGTTGAGCAGTTCTTC. Translation gives CASSFGVEQFF.

This rearrangement joins TRBV29-1 to TRBJ1-3; D is uncertain. Looked up from germline, CDR1 is SQVTM and CDR2 is ANQGSEA. Between the trimmed V and J ends, which lost 7 bases and 10 bases, there was a span of 17 bases. The CDR3 has 12 residues. The CDR3 DNA reads TGCAGCGCCAGAGCTACCGGCGGTACCATATATTTT. Translation gives CSARATGGTIYF. Full variable domain (remainder filled in from reference TRBV29-1 and TRBJ1-3): SAVISQKPSRDICQRGTSLTIQCQVDSQVTMMFWYRQQPGQSLTLIATANQGSEATYESGFVIDKFPISRPNLTFSTLTVSNMSPEDSSIYLCSARATGGTIYFGEGSWLTVV.

This chain links TRBV27 with TRBJ2-1; TRBD1 aligns across 7 bases. Germline assignment: CDR1 MNHEY and CDR2 SMNVEV (reference sequence). The CDR3 totals 13 residues. The V segment lost 7 bases and the J segment 2 bases; nucleotides outside the gene matches: 2. This CDR3 reads CASKRGPYNEQFF. Here the CDR3 DNA reads TGTGCCAGCAAGAGGGGGCCCTACAATGAGCAGTTCTTC.

Ten or more counts support this clonotype. The chain combines TRBV29-1 with TRBJ2-3, with 7 bases matching TRBD2. Germline CDR1 SQVTM, CDR2 ANQGSEA. The length of the CDR3 is 18 residues. V lost 1 base to trimming and J lost 0 bases; unmatched junction nucleotides: 13. In DNA form, the CDR3 reads TGCAGCGTTGAAGTAGGCCTGGGCGCTAGCGGTAGCACAGATACGCAGTATTTT. Amino acids: CSVEVGLGASGSTDTQYF.

In its sample, this clonotype was seen many times. The rearrangement joins TRBV28 to TRBJ1-2; 10 bases line up with TRBD1. Germline lookup yields CDR1 MDHEN and CDR2 SYDVKM. V was clipped by 3 bases and J by 3 bases; unmatched bases: 10. The CDR3 is 17 amino acids. The CDR3 is CASSFFRDRGPHYGYTF. As DNA, the CDR3 is TGTGCCAGCAGTTTCTTCCGGGACAGGGGCCCTCACTATGGCTACACCTTC.

In its sample, this clonotype was seen many times. The V call is TRBV12-3 or TRBV12-4, the J call TRBJ1-1; no clear D. The CDR3 loop spans 11 amino acids. Trimming pared 6 bases from V and 11 bases from J, leaving 13 bases between. CDR3 loop: CASSDRGRAFF. For the CDR3, the DNA is TGTGCCAGCAGCGACCGAGGACGGGCTTTCTTT.

The table lists this clonotype with a few counts. The missing conserved phenylalanine or tryptophan at the end of this CDR3 makes a read error likely. V and J are TRBV12-5 and TRBJ2-1; D is possibly TRBD2 (6 bases). This CDR3 is built from 13 residues. The V and J ends lost 4 bases and 10 bases respectively, with 14 bases between them. The germline gives CDR1 LGHNT, CDR2 FRNRAP. The CDR3 region is CASGYSGVREQFL. In DNA, the CDR3 is TGTGCTAGTGGTTACTCGGGAGTACGGGAGCAGTTCCTC.

This chain links TRBV6-1 with TRBJ2-3, with 7 bases matching TRBD2. V dropped 10 bases and J dropped 4; count of bases not matched to a gene: 8. The CDR3 has 13 residues. Germline lookup yields CDR1 MNHNS and CDR2 SASEGT. Here the CDR3 DNA reads TGTGCCACTCGGGGGGTGGGGCCAGATACGCAGTATTTT. It codes for CATRGVGPDTQYF.

The CDR3 loop is CASSQVVGQLVWTQYF. CDR3 sequence (DNA): TGTGCCAGCAGCCAAGTAGTCGGGCAACTAGTTTGGACCCAGTACTTC. The rearrangement links TRBV4-2 to TRBJ2-5, with TRBD2 as a possible D gene (5 bases). Trimming removed 1 base from V and 7 bases from J, with 19 bases in between. The CDR3 totals 16 residues. Germline V gene lookup returns CDR1 LGHNA and CDR2 YNFKEQ.

This clonotype was seen at least ten times. CDR3 protein: CASRRLVSSYEQYF. The CDR3 bases are TGTGCCAGCAGAAGACTGGTTAGTTCCTACGAGCAGTACTTC. The V call is TRBV2, the J call TRBJ2-7; D is uncertain. The CDR3 is made up of 14 amino acids. V dropped 6 bases and J dropped 1 base, with 13 bases sitting between them. Germline V gene lookup returns CDR1 SNHLY and CDR2 FYNNEI.